This record looks at one T cell receptor beta chain sequence and its context. Its antigen is unidentified. Germline is not matched at one junction end, which may reflect a read error. This sample was included in a study of tumor and adjacent non-tumor tissue in lung cancer. General study findings and limits: Tumor repertoires had a smaller top 100 clone share than normal lung.

This sample's RNA came from whole unsorted tissue. Per the germline V gene, CDR1 is WSHSY and CDR2 is SAAADI. The CDR3 contains 13 residues. A modified ARM-PCR protocol with three rounds of nested PCR amplified TCRbeta. TCRdb ran MiXCR on the multiplex PCR reads and lists one entry per CDR3 protein. Of more than 60,000 distinct CDR3 sequences listed, around four fifths are singletons. Sequenced: lung tumor tissue. This clonotype originated in a woman aged 45 to 65 with non-small cell lung cancer. This chain joins TRBV10-2 and TRBJ2-7, with 9 bases fitting TRBD1. In DNA, the CDR3 is TGCGCCAGTGCGGGACAGGGACTCTACGAGCAGTACTTT. Its protein product is CASAGQGLYEQYF.